The rows below give T cell receptor beta chains drawn from one sample of a study of beta chain features in type 1 diabetes. Some clones are missing from TCRdb's copy, which holds only in-frame ones; the method was immunoSEQ multiplex PCR. The profile shows under 850,000 clones, about an eighth of them singletons. The material sequenced was naive CD4+ T cells from blood. These receptors all come from a man younger than 30 with type 1 diabetes. Each CDR3 is given with its conserved first and last residue. The order of the fields is V gene, D gene, clone size, J gene, CDR3 DNA, CDR3 protein. A D gene is named only where the DNA matches it firmly. Size is omitted from some rows. Given values are once, few, many or a class for expanded clones.

TRBV7-2,-,-,TRBJ1-2,TGTGCCAGCAGCCCGTTGCGGGGTTTCTATGGCTACACCTTC,CASSPLRGFYGYTF
TRBV30,-,-,TRBJ1-2,TGTGCCTGGAGTGTAAAGGCCCTGGGCTACACCTTC,CAWSVKALGYTF
TRBV18,-,-,TRBJ1-1,TGTGCCAGCTCCCTCACCCGGGAGAACACTGAAGCTTTCTTT,CASSLTRENTEAFF
TRBV4-2,-,-,TRBJ2-7,TGTGCCAGCAGCCAAGCAGAACTGGGGCGCGACGAGCAGTACTTC,CASSQAELGRDEQYF
TRBV9,-,few,TRBJ1-4,TGTGCCAGCAGCGTAGGCGTCGGTGAAAAACTGTTTTTT,CASSVGVGEKLFF
TRBV7-6,-,-,TRBJ2-5,TGTGCCAGCAGCTTGGGAAAGGAGGGGAAGGCTGGAGAGACCCAGTACTTC,CASSLGKEGKAGETQYF
TRBV13,-,-,TRBJ1-2,TGTGCCAGCAGCGGCCGGAGACCAAACTATGGCTACACCTTC,CASSGRRPNYGYTF
TRBV12-5,-,-,TRBJ1-2,TGTGCTAGTGCCCTTATCCCCTCCGGGACCCTCTATGGCTACACCTTC,CASALIPSGTLYGYTF
TRBV5-4,-,-,TRBJ1-1,TGTGCCAGCTCGACGGGCCCCGGCGCGAACACTGAAGCTTTCTTT,CASSTGPGANTEAFF
TRBV6-1,TRBD1,-,TRBJ2-2,TGTGCCAGCAGGGTTAAGGGGGCTGGGACCGGGGAGCTGTTTTTT,CASRVKGAGTGELFF
TRBV7-2,-,many,TRBJ1-1,TGTGCCAGCAGCGTTCCCTCTGGCTTT,CASSVPSGF
TRBV9,-,-,TRBJ1-3,TGTGCCAGCAGCGTAATGGACAGCTCTGGAAACACCATATATTTT,CASSVMDSSGNTIYF
TRBV7-2,-,-,TRBJ2-3,TGTGCCAGCAGCACAAGAGGGTCCACTCTAGACACGCAGTATTTT,CASSTRGSTLDTQYF
TRBV30,TRBD1,few,TRBJ2-7,TGTGCCTGGGGACAGGCCTACGAGCAGTACTTC,CAWGQAYEQYF
TRBV7-9,TRBD1,few,TRBJ1-2,TGTGCCAGCAGCCCCCGGACAGGGAGCGGGGCTAACTATGGCTACACCTTC,CASSPRTGSGANYGYTF
TRBV14,TRBD1,few,TRBJ1-2,TGTGCCAGCAGCCAACTTGGGACAGGATCCCACTATGGCTACACCTTC,CASSQLGTGSHYGYTF
TRBV28,-,-,TRBJ1-1,TGTGCCAGCAGCCTGATTCCGGGACGACGGAACACTGAAGCTTTCTTT,CASSLIPGRRNTEAFF
TRBV29-1,-,-,TRBJ2-6,TGCAGCGTCGCCGACAGAACTGGGGCCAACGTCCTGACTTTC,CSVADRTGANVLTF
TRBV15,-,few,TRBJ2-7,TGTGCCACCAGCGCCAGGGCCGAGCAGTACTTC,CATSARAEQYF
TRBV7-9,-,-,TRBJ1-2,TGTGCCAGCAGACGGACAGAGAACTATGGCTACACCTTC,CASRRTENYGYTF
TRBV30,-,few,TRBJ1-5,TGTGCCTGGAGCGGATATTGGGGATCAAGCAATCAGCCCCAGCATTTT,CAWSGYWGSSNQPQHF
TRBV19,-,-,TRBJ2-1,TGTGCCAGTAGTCTTGGACAGTACAATGAGCAGTTCTTC,CASSLGQYNEQFF
TRBV7-2,TRBD1,-,TRBJ1-1,TGTGCCAGCAGCCCACAGGGGGTAGGCACTGAAGCTTTCTTT,CASSPQGVGTEAFF
TRBV7-2,-,-,TRBJ2-7,TGTGCCAGCAGCTTACGTCCCTACGAGCAGTACTTC,CASSLRPYEQYF
TRBV12-5,-,few,TRBJ1-5,TGTGCTAGTGGTTTGGCCGTTCAGCCCCAGCATTTT,CASGLAVQPQHF
TRBV18,-,few,TRBJ1-5,TGTGCCAGCTCACCGACAGGACCCAATCAGCCCCAGCATTTT,CASSPTGPNQPQHF
TRBV30,-,few,TRBJ1-1,TGTGCCTGGAGTGTTTCTCGGGTCCTTGGGAGTTCGAACACTGAAGCTTTCTTT,CAWSVSRVLGSSNTEAFF
TRBV18,-,few,TRBJ1-1,TGTGCCAGCTCACCATCGTCCGGAGGTACGACTGAAGCTTTCTTT,CASSPSSGGTTEAFF
TRBV7-9,-,few,TRBJ1-2,TGTGCCAGCAGCTTAGAGAGGGGAGGCTACACCTTC,CASSLERGGYTF
TRBV4-2,-,-,TRBJ1-1,TGTGCCAGCAGCCAAGATCGGGCCTACACTGAAGCTTTCTTT,CASSQDRAYTEAFF
TRBV7-8,-,-,TRBJ2-5,TGTGCCAGCAGCTCCTCACGACTGCGCCAAGAGACCCAGTACTTC,CASSSSRLRQETQYF
TRBV6-6,TRBD1,few,TRBJ2-6,TGTGCCAGCAGTCAGACAGGGATGGGAGGGGCCAACGTCCTGACTTTC,CASSQTGMGGANVLTF
TRBV11-2,-,few,TRBJ1-5,TGTGCCAGCAGCTTAGAAGTCACTCAGCCCCAGCATTTT,CASSLEVTQPQHF
TRBV5-4,TRBD1,-,TRBJ1-6,TGTGCCAGCAGCCCGACAGGGACCCAAAATTCACCCCTCCACTTT,CASSPTGTQNSPLHF
TRBV4-2,TRBD2,few,TRBJ2-3,TGTGCCAGCACCCCCGGAGCTAGCGGAGTCACAGATACGCAGTATTTT,CASTPGASGVTDTQYF
TRBV7-2,-,-,TRBJ2-7,TGTGCCAGCAGCCCCAGCTCCTACGAGCAGTACTTC,CASSPSSYEQYF
TRBV7-9,TRBD1,-,TRBJ1-2,TGTGCCAGCAGCCGGGGCCAGGGGGCGGGCGATGGCTACACCTTC,CASSRGQGAGDGYTF
TRBV27,-,-,TRBJ1-3,TGTGCCAGCAGTTTAAAGGGGTTCACTGGAAACACCATATATTTT,CASSLKGFTGNTIYF
TRBV28,-,-,TRBJ2-5,TGTGCCAGCAGTTTACTACAGGGACGGAGGACCCAGTACTTC,CASSLLQGRRTQYF
TRBV25-1,-,-,TRBJ2-5,TGTGCCAGCAGGGGCCAGTCCCAAGAGACCCAGTACTTC,CASRGQSQETQYF
TRBV7-2,TRBD2,-,TRBJ2-1,TGTGCCAGCAGGCGGCGGGGGGGCGCCTACAATGAGCAGTTCTTC,CASRRRGGAYNEQFF
TRBV10-3,-,few,TRBJ1-4,TGTGCCATCAGTGAGTCGGGGGGCACTAATGAAAAACTGTTTTTT,CAISESGGTNEKLFF
TRBV4-1,-,-,TRBJ2-3,TGCGCCAGCAGCCAAGATAGGCCAGATACGCAGTATTTT,CASSQDRPDTQYF
TRBV14,-,few,TRBJ2-5,TGTGCCAGCAGCCAAGAATTTCGGTTTTGGCAAGAGACCCAGTACTTC,CASSQEFRFWQETQYF
TRBV28,TRBD1,few,TRBJ2-7,TGTGCCAGCTTCCCGACCCGCCGGGACAGAACATCCTACGAGCAGTACTTC,CASFPTRRDRTSYEQYF
TRBV11-2,-,-,TRBJ1-2,TGTGCCAGCAGCTTAGATAGGGGTGGCTACACCTTC,CASSLDRGGYTF
TRBV9,-,few,TRBJ1-4,TGTGCCAGCAGCGTACGGGGAGAGATTAATGAAAAACTGTTTTTT,CASSVRGEINEKLFF
TRBV9,-,-,TRBJ1-2,TGTGCCAGCAGCGTAGAAGAAGGGACCTATGGCTACACCTTC,CASSVEEGTYGYTF
TRBV5-1,TRBD2,-,TRBJ2-1,TGCGCCAGCAGCACGTCAGCGGGGTCCTTGAATGAGCAGTTCTTC,CASSTSAGSLNEQFF
TRBV11-3,-,-,TRBJ2-3,TGTGCCAGCAGCTTCCTTCGGACGGACACTAGCACAGATACGCAGTATTTT,CASSFLRTDTSTDTQYF
TRBV6-5,-,few,TRBJ2-3,TGTGCCAGCAGACTCCCAGGAGCAGATACGCAGTATTTT,CASRLPGADTQYF
TRBV5-4,-,few,TRBJ2-1,TGTGCCAGCAGCGTTGACTTCTACAATGAGCAGTTCTTC,CASSVDFYNEQFF
TRBV6-1,-,once,TRBJ1-5,TGTGCCAGCACCGGAGGCAATCAGCCCCAGCATTTT,CASTGGNQPQHF
TRBV5-1,TRBD1,few,TRBJ2-1,TGCGCCAGCAGCCGTGGACAGGGGGCAGCCCTCAATGAGCAGTTCTTC,CASSRGQGAALNEQFF
TRBV30,TRBD2,-,TRBJ2-1,TGTGCCTGGACCACTGGGGGGGATGAGCAGTTCTTC,CAWTTGGDEQFF
TRBV2,-,-,TRBJ1-2,TGTGCCAGCAGTACCATCCCCAGGGGTGGCTACACCTTC,CASSTIPRGGYTF
TRBV18,TRBD1,few,TRBJ2-2,TGTGCCAGCTCACCAGACAGGGGCACCGGGGAGCTGTTTTTT,CASSPDRGTGELFF
TRBV7-2,-,-,TRBJ2-1,TGTGCCAGCAGCTCGCAAGGCCTGACTTACAATGAGCAGTTCTTC,CASSSQGLTYNEQFF
TRBV7-2,TRBD1,few,TRBJ2-2,TGTGCCAGCATCAATCCCAAAGGACAGGGTGGGGCCGGGGAGCTGTTTTTT,CASINPKGQGGAGELFF